Below are 19 T cell receptor beta chains sequenced from a single sample in a study of blood T cell repertoires in COVID-19. Sequencing was performed with immunoSEQ multiplex PCR; in TCRdb, only in-frame clones are kept and a portion is missing. The table records fewer than 70,000 clones, about 80% of them present only once. The sequenced material came from peripheral blood. The origin of the receptors is a human donor in a cohort sampled during active COVID-19.

V usage is TRBV3-1 (or the pseudogene TRBV3-2) and J usage is TRBJ2-3; D is uncertain. Germline V gene sequence: CDR1 LGHDT, CDR2 YNNKEL (reference sequence). With 4 bases removed from V and 7 bases from J, the gap between germline ends came to 12 bases. The CDR3 is 13 residues long. CDR3 DNA: TGTGCCAGCAGCCCAATGACTGGAAATACGCAGTATTTT. It encodes CASSPMTGNTQYF.

The chain is built from TRBV4-1 and TRBJ1-3; unclear D gene. Trimming left V 0 bases short and J 2 bases short, with 14 bases between. The CDR3 is 17 amino acids. Germline V gene lookup returns CDR1 MGHRA and CDR2 YSYEKL. The CDR3 sequence is CASSQDGGGRPGNTIYF. DNA for the CDR3: TGCGCCAGCAGCCAAGATGGCGGAGGGCGTCCTGGAAACACCATATATTTT.

This rearrangement joins TRBV9 to TRBJ2-3, with D hard to call. Trimming removed 3 bases at V and 2 bases at J, with 4 bases between. From germline, CDR1 is SGDLS and CDR2 YYNGEE. The CDR3 is made up of 12 amino acids. DNA for the CDR3: TGTGCCAGCAGCGATTACACAGATACGCAGTATTTT. Its translation is CASSDYTDTQYF.

The chain has TRBV19 and TRBJ1-5; D may be TRBD1 (6 bases). The CDR3 loop spans 13 amino acids. CDR1 is LNHDA, CDR2 SQIVND, per germline (reference sequence). The V end lost 8 bases, the J end lost 4 bases, and 12 bases lay between the germline ends. This CDR3 reads CASALGQNQPQHF. CDR3 coding DNA: TGTGCCAGTGCTCTCGGACAGAATCAGCCCCAGCATTTT.

The chain joins TRBV6-6 to TRBJ2-1, with D perhaps matching TRBD1 (6 bases). This CDR3 has 13 residues. V lost 5 bases, J lost 8 bases, and 13 bases lay in between. The germline gives CDR1 MNHNY, CDR2 SVGAGI (reference sequence). CDR3 residues: CASSAEQGHEQFF. The CDR3 region has the DNA TGTGCCAGCAGTGCCGAACAGGGTCATGAGCAGTTCTTC.

The chain carries TRBV5-4 and TRBJ1-2; 8 bases match TRBD1. Per the germline V gene, CDR1 is SGHNT and CDR2 is YYREEE (reference sequence). With 3 bases clipped from V and 2 bases from J, the junction kept 6 bases outside the gene matches. The CDR3 extends over 15 amino acids. The CDR3 here is CASSSGTGINYGYTF. In DNA form, the CDR3 reads TGTGCCAGCAGCTCCGGGACAGGCATCAACTATGGCTACACCTTC.

This clone was seen only once. The chain recombines TRBV11-2 with TRBJ2-7; D ambiguous. The germline V gene encodes CDR1 SGHAT and CDR2 FQNNGV. Trimming left V 0 bases short and J 1 base short, with 7 bases between. The CDR3 spans 14 residues. In DNA, the CDR3 is TGTGCCAGCAGCTTAGAGTACAGTTCCTACGAGCAGTACTTC. Translated, it gives CASSLEYSSYEQYF.

This chain joins TRBV12-5 and TRBJ1-5; 7 bases align to TRBD1. CDR1 LGHNT and CDR2 FRNRAP come from the germline V gene. The J segment lost 9 bases and the V segment lost 5 bases, leaving 13 bases of the junction unmatched. The CDR3 has 15 residues. The DNA for the CDR3 is TGTGCTAGTGGTGCCTCAGGGGCCCAGGGGGGGCCCCAGCATTTT. Its translation: CASGASGAQGGPQHF.

The rearrangement joins TRBV7-9 to TRBJ1-3; perhaps TRBD2 as D (5 bases). The J call is doubtful: the DNA matches TRBJ2-2 better. Germline CDR1 SEHNR, CDR2 FQNEAQ (reference sequence). The CDR3 runs to 15 residues. The CDR3 DNA is TGTGCCAGCAGCCCTGGTGGAGGAGAGGCCGGGGAGCTGTTTTTT. This encodes CASSPGGGEAGELFF.

This clone has only one observation. The rearrangement links TRBV3-1 (or the pseudogene TRBV3-2) to TRBJ1-1, with D tentatively TRBD1 (5 bases). Germline values: CDR1 LGHDT, CDR2 YNNKEL (reference sequence). V was shortened by 5 bases and J by 2 bases, with 15 bases between the two germline ends. The CDR3 contains 15 residues. The chain's CDR3 is CASSYRGGANTEAFF. For the CDR3, the DNA is TGTGCCAGCAGCTACCGAGGAGGGGCCAACACTGAAGCTTTCTTT.

The V and J genes are TRBV4-3 and TRBJ2-1, with 10 bases aligning to TRBD2. The germline gives CDR1 LGHNA, CDR2 YSLEER. The CDR3 sequence is 17 residues long. The junction had 6 bases not matched to a gene; V was cut back by 1 base and J by 3 bases. This chain's CDR3 is CASSQGSSSGGYNEQFF. For the CDR3, the DNA is TGCGCCAGCAGCCAAGGTAGTTCTAGCGGGGGCTACAATGAGCAGTTCTTC.

The chain carries TRBV7-6 and TRBJ2-3; possibly TRBD1 for D (5 bases). There are 16 residues in the CDR3. Trimming took off 1 base at V and 0 bases at J, with 11 bases between the two ends. From germline, CDR1 is SGHVS and CDR2 FNYEAQ. The CDR3 DNA follows: TGTGCCAGCAGCTTAGGGACACCGACTAGCACAGATACGCAGTATTTT. Its translation: CASSLGTPTSTDTQYF.

This clone was counted a single time. At one end, the junction sequence differs from germline, possibly due to a read error. The chain recombines TRBV15 with TRBJ2-2, with 9 bases identical to TRBD2. Germline CDR1 and CDR2: LNHNV and YYDKDF (reference sequence). The CDR3 consists of 16 residues. The CDR3 nucleotides read TGTGCCACCAGCAGAGAGGCTAGCGGGAACGCCGGGGAGCTGTTTTTT. It specifies CATSREASGNAGELFF. The full variable domain, completed using reference TRBV15 and TRBJ2-2, is DAMVIQNPRYQVTQFGKPVTLSCSQTLNHNVMYWYQQKSSQAPKLLFHYYDKDFNNEADTPDNFQSRRPNTSFCFLDIRSPGLGDTAMYLCATSREASGNAGELFFGEGSRLTVL.

V gene TRBV7-9 combines with J gene TRBJ1-2, with D hard to call. Germline CDR1 reads SEHNR; CDR2 reads FQNEAQ (reference sequence). This CDR3 has 13 residues. V was cut by 3 bases and J by 4 bases, with 9 bases left in between. The CDR3 nucleotides read TGTGCCAGCAGCTTTCCACGGGGCTATGGCTACACCTTC. Its protein is CASSFPRGYGYTF.

A single count supports this clone. The chain combines TRBV18 with TRBJ1-5, with D unclear. CDR1 and CDR2 (germline): KGHSH, LQKENI. The CDR3 consists of 13 residues. The V end was cut by 2 bases, the J end by 5 bases, with 7 bases between. The CDR3 DNA reads as TGTGCCAGCTCACCAAGTCAGGATCAGCCCCAGCATTTT. It is translated as CASSPSQDQPQHF.

This clone has just one count. The chain uses TRBV12-3 or TRBV12-4 and TRBJ1-1; D is perhaps TRBD1 (6 bases). The CDR3 is made up of 12 amino acids. Trimming removed 1 base from V and 8 bases from J, with 8 bases in between. CDR3 nucleotides: TGTGCCAGCAGTTTAGTAAGGGGGGAAGCTTTCTTT. Amino acids: CASSLVRGEAFF.

The J gene is TRBJ2-1, the V gene TRBV5-1; 8 bases fit TRBD2. Unmatched junction bases numbered 6, after V lost 0 bases and J lost 7 bases. CDR3 length equals 15 residues. Looked up from germline, CDR1 is SGHRS and CDR2 is YFSETQ. CDR3 nucleotides: TGCGCCAGCAGCTTGGACGGGGGGGCCCGGAATGAGCAGTTCTTC. Its translation: CASSLDGGARNEQFF.

Of note for this clone: The same CDR3 also results from other DNA sequences found in this sample. J is TRBJ2-7 and V is TRBV7-9, with TRBD2 identical over 15 bases. The CDR3 has 17 residues. J gave up 1 base and V 9 bases, and 10 bases lay outside the gene matches. Germline-derived CDR1 and CDR2 are SEHNR and FQNEAQ (reference sequence). CDR3 DNA: TGTGCCAGTAGTGGACTAGCGGGAGGGCCAGGGTCCTACGAGCAGTACTTC. Translated, it gives CASSGLAGGPGSYEQYF.

The chain is built from TRBV13 and TRBJ2-5, with a possible D match to TRBD1 (5 bases). The CDR3 sequence is 13 residues long. With 2 bases removed from V and 5 bases from J, the gap between germline ends came to 9 bases. Germline CDR1 and CDR2: PRHDT and FYEKMQ (reference sequence). DNA for the CDR3: TGTGCCAGCAGCTTATCAGGGCGTGAGACCCAGTACTTC. Translated: CASSLSGRETQYF.